These 18 T cell receptor beta chains were sequenced from one sample in a study of T cells in Graves' hyperthyroidism and ophthalmopathy. Amplified regions were TCR beta CDR3 sequences from RNA transcripts. TCR CDR3 regions were first amplified by RT-PCR with HTBI primers. TCRdb processed the multiplex PCR reads anew with MiXCR; each CDR3 protein has one entry. The table includes some 550,000 distinct CDR3 sequences, 16% detected once. Sequenced material: blood. The receptors were gathered from a woman in her thirties or forties with Graves' ophthalmopathy.

This chain uses TRBV5-8 with TRBJ1-1; D perhaps matches TRBD1 (5 bases). Germline CDR1 reads SGHTS; CDR2 reads YDEGEE. V shed 3 bases and J shed 0 bases, with 9 bases lying between them. There are 14 residues in the CDR3. CDR3 in DNA: TGTGCCAGCAGCTACTGGGGCATGAACACTGAAGCTTTCTTT. Its translation: CASSYWGMNTEAFF.

This clonotype was counted at least ten times. The chain has TRBV3-1 and TRBJ1-2, with D possibly matching TRBD1 (5 bases). Deletions cut 6 bases from V and 7 bases from J, with 12 bases between. The CDR3 runs 12 residues. Germline CDR1 reads LGHDT; CDR2 reads YNNKEL (reference sequence). The DNA of the CDR3 is TGTGCCAGCAGAGCCGGGGGGGGTGGCTACACCTTC. Its translation: CASRAGGGGYTF.

This clonotype was recorded many times. The V gene is TRBV28, the J gene TRBJ2-2; D is uncertain. CDR3 size: 13 residues. In germline, CDR1 is MDHEN, CDR2 SYDVKM. The V and J ends lost 7 bases and 4 bases respectively, with 10 bases between them. CDR3 sequence (DNA): TGTGCCAGCACCTCGAAGGTCACCGGGGAGCTGTTTTTT. It yields the protein CASTSKVTGELFF.

This clonotype showed up many times. The rearrangement uses TRBV7-9 and TRBJ2-5; possible D gene TRBD1, 6 bases. Germline CDR1 reads SEHNR; CDR2 reads FQNEAQ (reference sequence). The V end lost 5 bases, the J end lost 1 base, and 14 bases lay between the germline ends. The CDR3 spans 15 residues. The CDR3 reads CASSPLQGFQETQYF. As DNA, the CDR3 is TGTGCCAGCAGCCCGTTACAGGGATTCCAAGAGACCCAGTACTTC. The full variable domain, its missing parts supplied by reference TRBV7-9 and TRBJ2-5, is DTGVSQNPRHKITKRGQNVTFRCDPISEHNRLYWYRQTLGQGPEFLTYFQNEAQLEKSRLLSDRFSAERPKGSFSTLEIQRTEQGDSAMYLCASSPLQGFQETQYFGPGTRLLVL.

This clonotype appeared many times. The genes are TRBV6-5 and TRBJ2-5; D call uncertain. V gave up 0 bases and J gave up 5 bases, with 7 bases separating them. Germline V gives CDR1 MNHEY, CDR2 SVGAGI. CDR3 length: 13 amino acids. The CDR3 nucleotides read TGTGCCAGCAGTTACTCAGGTCTTGAGACCCAGTACTTC. This encodes CASSYSGLETQYF.

CDR3 amino acids: CSARDVRREPNEQFF. The CDR3 DNA reads TGCAGTGCTAGAGATGTTAGGCGGGAGCCCAATGAGCAGTTCTTC. The chain combines TRBV20-1 with TRBJ2-1; 7 positions agree with TRBD2. CDR3 length: 15 amino acids. V was clipped by 0 bases and J by 6 bases; unmatched bases: 8. Germline lookup yields CDR1 DFQATT and CDR2 SNEGSKA (reference sequence).

J is TRBJ2-2 and V is TRBV7-3; possibly TRBD1 for D (5 bases). The germline V gene encodes CDR1 SGHTA and CDR2 FQGTGA. CDR3 length: 15 amino acids. Between the trimmed V and J ends, which lost 5 bases and 2 bases, there was a span of 12 bases. The CDR3 spells CASSQGSRNTGELFF. The CDR3 DNA is TGTGCCAGCAGCCAGGGTAGCCGCAACACCGGGGAGCTGTTTTTT.

Notes on this clonotype: A much larger clone sits a single nucleotide away, making a read error possible. This chain uses TRBV6-1 with TRBJ2-1; D is possibly TRBD2 (5 bases). The germline gives CDR1 MNHNS, CDR2 SASEGT. The CDR3 spans 16 residues. The CDR3 nucleotides read TGTGTCAGCAGACACAGACCCTTGGGAGTCTACAATGAGCAGTTCTTC. Protein sequence: CVSRHRPLGVYNEQFF.

This clonotype was seen only a few times. The CDR3 DNA reads TGTGCCAGCAGCCAATCCACAGGGGGCACCACCCAGTCCTACAATGAGCAGTTCTTC. This sequence encodes CASSQSTGGTTQSYNEQFF. The V call is TRBV3-1, the J call TRBJ2-1, with TRBD1 matching 9 bases. This CDR3 region has 19 residues. Looked up from germline, CDR1 is LGHDT and CDR2 is YNNKEL (reference sequence). The J segment lost 1 base and the V segment lost 2 bases, leaving 12 bases of the junction unmatched.

This clonotype showed up many times. This chain links TRBV2 with TRBJ1-2, with D possibly TRBD1 on 5 matching bases. Trimming removed 8 bases from V and 1 base from J, with 14 bases in between. Germline CDR1 and CDR2: SNHLY and FYNNEI. CDR3 length equals 14 residues. In DNA form, the CDR3 reads TGTGCCAGCCTCGCAGGGATCTTTAACTATGGCTACACCTTC. This gives the protein CASLAGIFNYGYTF.

This chain links TRBV4-1 with TRBJ1-2, with D perhaps TRBD1 (5 bases). The V end lost 5 bases, the J end lost 2 bases, and 15 bases lay between the germline ends. The germline V gene encodes CDR1 MGHRA and CDR2 YSYEKL. This CDR3 is built from 15 residues. The CDR3 protein is CASSSHGGGNYGYTF. CDR3 nucleotide sequence: TGCGCCAGCAGCTCTCACGGGGGGGGGAACTATGGCTACACCTTC.

This clonotype has only a few counts. The chain combines TRBV28 with TRBJ2-1; tentative D call: TRBD2 (7 bases). V lost 3 bases to trimming and J lost 5 bases, with 14 bases between them. This CDR3 contains 15 residues. Germline CDR1 MDHEN, CDR2 SYDVKM. CDR3: CASSLSGGANNEQFF. The DNA of the CDR3 is TGTGCCAGCAGTTTGTCGGGGGGCGCAAACAATGAGCAGTTCTTC.

This clonotype was observed many times. V gene TRBV28 combines with J gene TRBJ2-7; D may be TRBD2 (5 bases). The CDR3 totals 12 residues. The germline gives CDR1 MDHEN, CDR2 SYDVKM. Trimming cost V 10 bases and J 4 bases, with 14 bases left between them. CDR3 sequence reads: CATGRGSYEQYF. The DNA of the CDR3 is TGTGCCACAGGCCGGGGATCGTACGAGCAGTACTTC.

The table lists this clonotype with a few counts. The chain couples TRBV6-5 to TRBJ1-1, with a possible D match to TRBD1 (5 bases). V lost 2 bases and J 4 bases, leaving 11 bases between the germline ends. Germline loops: CDR1 MNHEY, CDR2 SVGAGI. The CDR3 has 14 amino acids. The CDR3 DNA reads TGTGCCAGCAGTTACGGCAGGGCGAGCACTGAAGCTTTCTTT. Residues: CASSYGRASTEAFF.

This clonotype was detected only a few times. This chain connects TRBV16 to TRBJ1-4; D call uncertain. The CDR3 consists of 15 residues. Trimming removed 2 bases from V and 8 bases from J, with 15 bases in between. The germline V gene encodes CDR1 KGHSY and CDR2 FQNENV. The CDR3 bases are TGTGCCAGCAGCCAAATTGTCGCCAGGAAAGAAAAACTGTTTTTT. This translates into CASSQIVARKEKLFF.

The chain links TRBV7-9 to TRBJ2-1; 11 nucleotides agree with TRBD2. The junction had 11 bases not matched to a gene; V was cut back by 5 bases and J by 8 bases. CDR3 size: 16 residues. Germline CDR1 is SEHNR and CDR2 is FQNEAQ (reference sequence). In DNA form, the CDR3 reads TGTGCCAGCAGCCCGGTTGGTGCTAGCGGGAGGTATGAGCAGTTCTTC. As protein: CASSPVGASGRYEQFF.

Concerning this clonotype itself: A much bigger clone sits one base away, suggesting this may be a read error. This chain joins TRBV2 and TRBJ1-5; D perhaps matches TRBD1 (5 bases). V was pared by 11 bases and J by 6 bases, with 20 bases between. CDR3 length: 14 amino acids. The germline V gene has CDR1 SNHLY and CDR2 FYNNEI. The CDR3 sequence is CACGGSGPSQPQHF. In DNA, the CDR3 is TGTGCCTGCGGGGGGTCGGGACCCAGTCAGCCCCAGCATTTT.

This clonotype was seen many times. This sequence joins TRBV11-1 and TRBJ2-1; D uncertain. The CDR3 runs 13 residues. The germline gives CDR1 SGHAT, CDR2 FQDESV (reference sequence). The V end was cut by 4 bases, the J end by 10 bases, with 14 bases between. CDR3 sequence (DNA): TGTGCCAGCAGCTCCCCTGTGGCGAGGGAGCAGTTCTTC. This gives the protein CASSSPVAREQFF. Full variable domain (missing parts from reference TRBV11-1 and TRBJ2-1): EAEVAQSPRYKITEKSQAVAFWCDPISGHATLYWYRQILGQGPELLVQFQDESVVDDSQLPKDRFSAERLKGVDSTLKIQPAELGDSAMYLCASSSPVAREQFFGPGTRLTVL.